A selection of T cell receptor beta chains follows, all from one sample in a study of blood T cell repertoires in COVID-19. The data were produced by immunoSEQ multiplex PCR, yet TCRdb's version contains in-frame clones alone and is incomplete. The table has 65,000 to 70,000 clones, around 83% seen once; the top ten hold 4.1%. Sample: peripheral blood. All receptors derive from a man aged 45 to 65 with acute or convalescent COVID-19. Each CDR3 is given with its conserved first and last residue. D genes are given only for firm matches. Some rows mark clone size as missing; the rest say once, few, many or name a class of expanded clone.

v_call,j_call,clone_size,d_call,cdr3_length,cdr3_aa,cdr3_nt
TRBV12-3/TRBV12-4,TRBJ1-2,NA,TRBD1,13,CASSPGQAYGYTF,TGTGCCAGCAGTCCAGGACAGGCCTATGGCTACACCTTC
TRBV7-8,TRBJ1-1,NA,TRBD1,14,CASSPGQGKSGAFF,TGTGCCAGCAGCCCCGGACAGGGGAAGTCGGGAGCTTTCTTT
TRBV28,TRBJ1-1,NA,NA,14,CASSLYGGNTEAFF,TGTGCCAGCAGTTTATACGGGGGTAACACTGAAGCTTTCTTT
TRBV15,TRBJ1-5,NA,NA,17,CATSRERQVYSNQPQHF,TGTGCCACCAGCAGAGAAAGACAGGTTTATAGCAATCAGCCCCAGCATTTT
TRBV27,TRBJ1-1,NA,TRBD1,15,CASRTGSNMNTEAFF,TGTGCCAGCAGGACAGGGTCAAATATGAACACTGAAGCTTTCTTT
TRBV4-1,TRBJ1-6,NA,TRBD1,14,CASSQGTGNSPLHF,TGCGCCAGCAGCCAAGGGACAGGGAACTCACCCCTCCACTTT
TRBV7-2,TRBJ2-7,once,TRBD1,16,CASSLRDRISSYEQYF,TGTGCCAGCAGCCTACGGGACAGAATAAGCTCCTACGAGCAGTACTTC
TRBV10-3,TRBJ1-1,NA,NA,13,CATNQGVNTEAFF,TGTGCCACCAATCAGGGTGTGAACACTGAAGCTTTCTTT
TRBV10-1,TRBJ1-5,NA,TRBD1,16,CASGGRGRRSNQPQHF,TGCGCCAGTGGCGGGAGGGGGCGACGTAGCAATCAGCCCCAGCATTTT
TRBV7-9,TRBJ1-1,NA,NA,16,CASSSTVLGSGTEAFF,TGTGCCAGCAGCTCAACCGTCCTAGGATCGGGCACTGAAGCTTTCTTT
TRBV27,TRBJ2-1,NA,TRBD1,19,CASKPEIRTGSGSYNEQFF,TGTGCCAGCAAACCCGAAATTCGGACAGGGTCTGGATCCTACAATGAGCAGTTCTTC
TRBV9,TRBJ2-7,once,NA,14,CASSAQQGRYEQYF,TGTGCCAGCAGCGCGCAACAGGGAAGGTACGAGCAGTACTTC
TRBV2,TRBJ1-3,NA,NA,16,CASSSQAVSSGNTIYF,TGTGCCAGCAGTTCTCAAGCGGTTTCCTCTGGAAACACCATATATTTT
TRBV28,TRBJ2-1,NA,TRBD1,16,CASSLLTGYSYNEQFF,TGTGCCAGCAGTTTATTGACAGGGTACTCCTACAATGAGCAGTTCTTC
TRBV4-1,TRBJ1-4,few,NA,14,CASSQGGYNEKLFF,TGCGCCAGCAGCCAAGGAGGGTATAATGAAAAACTGTTTTTT
TRBV27,TRBJ2-7,NA,TRBD2,14,CASSHERERGEQYF,TGTGCCAGCAGCCATGAGCGGGAGCGTGGCGAGCAGTACTTC
TRBV11-2,TRBJ2-7,few,TRBD1,17,CASSAPDRGHRRYEQYF,TGTGCCAGCAGCGCGCCAGACAGGGGGCATCGCCGATACGAGCAGTACTTC
TRBV11-1,TRBJ2-1,NA,NA,15,CASSFSSGDYNEQFF,TGTGCCAGCAGCTTTTCGAGCGGAGATTACAATGAGCAGTTCTTC
TRBV4-2,TRBJ1-5,NA,TRBD1,15,CASSQDRASNQPQHF,TGTGCCAGCAGCCAGGACAGGGCTAGCAATCAGCCCCAGCATTTT
TRBV4-1,TRBJ2-3,NA,NA,18,CASSQARPGVGKSDTQYF,TGCGCCAGCAGCCAAGCCCGACCGGGAGTGGGGAAGTCAGATACGCAGTATTTT
TRBV24-1,TRBJ2-3,NA,TRBD2,15,CATSSGRTLSNTQYF,TGTGCCACCAGCTCCGGGAGGACCCTCTCAAATACGCAGTATTTT
TRBV30,TRBJ2-1,NA,TRBD1,14,CAWSRGQLNNEQFF,TGTGCCTGGAGTCGGGGACAGCTCAACAATGAGCAGTTCTTC
TRBV25-1,TRBJ1-1,once,NA,15,CASSETLGTHTEAFF,TGTGCCAGCAGTGAAACATTAGGGACTCACACTGAAGCTTTCTTT
TRBV3-1/TRBV3-2,TRBJ2-3,few,NA,13,CASSQGGGGYAVF,TGTGCCAGCAGCCAGGGGGGCGGGGGATACGCAGTATTT
TRBV15,TRBJ1-4,NA,TRBD1,16,CATSRSGQGAGEKLFF,TGTGCCACCAGCAGATCAGGACAGGGGGCAGGTGAAAAACTGTTTTTT
TRBV6-5,TRBJ1-2,many,NA,16,CASSYSRAGTYYGYTF,TGTGCCAGCAGTTACTCGAGAGCCGGGACATACTATGGCTACACCTTC
TRBV6-7,TRBJ1-1,NA,NA,16,CASTAGWGLEVTEAFF,TGTGCCAGCACGGCGGGGTGGGGTTTGGAGGTCACTGAAGCTTTCTTT
TRBV28,TRBJ2-7,NA,TRBD1,14,CATERGQGSYEQYF,TGTGCCACCGAGCGGGGACAGGGTTCCTACGAGCAGTACTTC
TRBV24-1,TRBJ2-3,few,TRBD1,15,CATSVGGSSTDTQYF,TGTGCCACCAGTGTAGGGGGCTCGAGCACAGATACGCAGTATTTT
TRBV6-5,TRBJ1-2,NA,NA,10,CASQRNGYTF,TGTGCCAGCCAGAGGAATGGCTACACCTTC
TRBV11-3,TRBJ2-7,NA,TRBD1,15,CASGWPGTGIYEQYF,TGTGCCAGCGGCTGGCCCGGGACAGGGATTTACGAGCAGTACTTC
TRBV6-5,TRBJ2-3,NA,NA,14,CASTARGNTDTQYF,TGTGCCAGCACAGCTCGGGGTAACACAGATACGCAGTATTTT
TRBV29-1,TRBJ2-5,once,NA,16,CSVDNRAGWGQETQYF,TGCAGCGTTGATAATAGGGCAGGGTGGGGCCAAGAGACCCAGTACTTC
TRBV4-1,TRBJ2-1,NA,TRBD2,16,CASSEEGLARRNEQFF,TGCGCCAGCAGTGAGGAGGGACTAGCCCGACGGAATGAGCAGTTCTTC
TRBV19,TRBJ1-2,NA,TRBD1,14,CASSIDPDRVGYTF,TGTGCCAGTAGTATAGATCCTGACAGGGTTGGCTACACCTTC
TRBV4-1,TRBJ1-2,NA,TRBD1,17,CASSQATGTGLSYGYTF,TGCGCCAGCAGCCAAGCAACCGGGACAGGGCTAAGCTATGGCTACACCTTC
TRBV4-1,TRBJ1-5,NA,NA,16,CASSQDWAREEQPQHF,TGCGCCAGCAGCCAAGATTGGGCCAGGGAGGAACAGCCCCAGCATTTT
TRBV9,TRBJ1-5,NA,NA,16,CASSVALHYSNQPQHF,TGTGCCAGCAGCGTAGCTCTCCACTATAGCAATCAGCCCCAGCATTTT
TRBV5-4,TRBJ1-2,NA,TRBD1,15,CASRLTGQGAGGYTF,TGTGCCAGCAGGTTGACGGGACAGGGAGCGGGTGGCTACACCTTC
TRBV18,TRBJ2-4,NA,TRBD2,19,CASSPRTSGGDLAKNIQYF,TGTGCCAGCTCACCACGGACTAGCGGGGGGGACCTAGCCAAAAACATTCAGTACTTC
TRBV2,TRBJ2-1,NA,TRBD2,13,CASSDQGGNEQFF,TGTGCCAGCAGTGACCAGGGAGGGAATGAGCAGTTCTTC
TRBV27,TRBJ1-1,NA,NA,13,CASSFRGYTRIFF,TGTGCCAGCAGTTTTAGGGGGTACACTCGGATTTTCTTT
TRBV29-1,TRBJ1-5,NA,NA,13,CSGSGDPGGPQHF,TGCAGCGGATCCGGGGACCCCGGGGGGCCCCAGCATTTT